These 21 T cell receptor beta chains originate from one sample sequenced in a study of graft-versus-host responses after intestinal transplantation. Their recognized antigens are unknown. Method: immunoSEQ multiplex PCR; TCRdb's copy keeps in-frame clones and lacks some. Here the sample spans 90,000 to 120,000 clones, approximately 88% being singletons. Sequencing was performed on unstimulated CD4+ T cells sorted from spleen or lymph node cells, taken before transplant. The receptors derive from a human donor who was the organ donor for an intestinal transplant.

V gene TRBV5-8 combines with J gene TRBJ2-7; 11 bases fit TRBD2. The germline CDR1 and CDR2 sequences are SGHTS and YDEGEE. V was clipped by 5 bases and J by 0 bases; unmatched bases: 7. The CDR3 consists of 16 residues. CDR3 in amino acids: CASSHNSGRASYEQYF. The CDR3 DNA reads TGTGCCAGCAGTCATAATAGCGGGAGGGCCTCCTACGAGCAGTACTTC.

This clone has just one count. This sequence joins TRBV6-5 and TRBJ1-4; D is unclear. Per the germline V gene, CDR1 is MNHEY and CDR2 is SVGAGI. This CDR3 has 14 amino acids. Trimming cost V 6 bases and J 7 bases, with 15 bases left between them. CDR3 sequence (DNA): TGTGCCAGCAGCCCCACTAGGAGGGCTGAAAAACTGTTTTTT. It codes for CASSPTRRAEKLFF.

In this sample, this clone turned up a few times. The chain's CDR3 is CASSLAGFGYTF. The DNA for the CDR3 is TGTGCCAGCAGCTTAGCAGGGTTTGGCTACACCTTC. This chain uses TRBV7-8 with TRBJ1-2; D uncertain. This CDR3 has 12 residues. Trimming cost V 0 bases and J 7 bases, with 6 bases left between them. CDR1 and CDR2 (germline): SGHVS, FQNEAQ.

The chain carries TRBV29-1 and TRBJ1-5; tentative D call: TRBD1 (5 bases). The V end was cut by 5 bases, the J end by 3 bases, with 11 bases between. This CDR3 comprises 13 residues. From germline, CDR1 is SQVTM and CDR2 ANQGSEA. CDR3 coding DNA: TGCAGCGTTAGGCCGGGGCACAATCAGCCCCAGCATTTT. This sequence encodes CSVRPGHNQPQHF. The full variable domain, rest sourced from reference TRBV29-1 and TRBJ1-5, is SAVISQKPSRDICQRGTSLTIQCQVDSQVTMMFWYRQQPGQSLTLIATANQGSEATYESGFVIDKFPISRPNLTFSTLTVSNMSPEDSSIYLCSVRPGHNQPQHFGDGTRLSIL.

The rearrangement joins TRBV7-9 to TRBJ2-5; 8 bases map to TRBD1. The CDR3 has 14 amino acids. Germline V gene data show CDR1 as SEHNR and CDR2 as FQNEAQ (reference sequence). The ends lost 3 bases at V and 5 bases at J; junction bases unmatched: 5. The CDR3 nucleotides read TGTGCCAGCAGCTTGGACAGGGCTTACGAGACCCAGTACTTC. It specifies CASSLDRAYETQYF.

This clone was detected only once. This chain links TRBV5-1 with TRBJ1-2, with 9 bases lining up with TRBD1. V was clipped by 4 bases and J by 7 bases; unmatched bases: 2. Germline values: CDR1 SGHRS, CDR2 YFSETQ. This CDR3 comprises 12 residues. The CDR3: CASSRDRAGYTF. CDR3 coding DNA: TGCGCCAGCAGCCGGGACAGGGCTGGCTACACCTTC.

This chain links TRBV9 with TRBJ2-3, with a possible D match to TRBD1 (6 bases). Trimming cost V 4 bases and J 1 base, with 10 bases left between them. The germline V gene encodes CDR1 SGDLS and CDR2 YYNGEE. The length of the CDR3 is 14 residues. CDR3 sequence reads: CASSRTARTDTQYF. DNA of the CDR3: TGTGCCAGCAGCCGGACAGCTCGCACAGATACGCAGTATTTT.

This chain uses TRBV7-9 with TRBJ2-3; the D gene could be TRBD1 or TRBD2 (5 bases each). V was pared by 8 bases and J by 3 bases, with 18 bases between. Per germline, CDR1 SEHNR and CDR2 FQNEAQ (reference sequence). This CDR3 spans 15 amino acids. The CDR3 coding sequence is TGTGCCAGCTGCTCGGGAACAGGACCAACAGATACGCAGTATTTT. Translating it yields CASCSGTGPTDTQYF.

The chain recombines TRBV5-6 with TRBJ1-1; the match to TRBD1 covers 11 bases. Losses at the gene ends were 4 bases for V and 1 base for J; bases not matched to a gene: 9. CDR3 size: 17 residues. The germline V gene encodes CDR1 SGHDT and CDR2 YYEEEE. CDR3 nucleotide sequence: TGTGCCAGCAGCAGCCCTAGGACAGGGGGCGCGAACACTGAAGCTTTCTTT. Translating it yields CASSSPRTGGANTEAFF. Using reference TRBV5-6 and TRBJ1-1 for the parts outside the CDR3, the full variable domain is DAGVTQSPTHLIKTRGQQVTLRCSPKSGHDTVSWYQQALGQGPQFIFQYYEEEERQRGNFPDRFSGHQFPNYSSELNVNALLLGDSALYLCASSSPRTGGANTEAFFGQGTRLTVV.

The rearrangement joins TRBV7-2 to TRBJ1-2, with D tentatively TRBD1 (6 bases). CDR3 size: 13 residues. Germline-derived CDR1 and CDR2 are SGHTA and FQGNSA. The ends were cut back, 5 bases at V and 3 bases at J, with 10 bases in the middle. The CDR3 coding sequence is TGTGCCAGCAGCCAGGGGCCAGACTATGGCTACACCTTC. Translated: CASSQGPDYGYTF.

V gene TRBV5-6 combines with J gene TRBJ1-4; D perhaps matches TRBD1 (5 bases). CDR3 length equals 14 residues. Germline V gene sequence: CDR1 SGHDT, CDR2 YYEEEE. The ends were cut back, 3 bases at V and 8 bases at J, with 14 bases in the middle. For the CDR3, the DNA is TGTGCCAGCAGCTCCAGGGCCTTTGGGGAAAAACTGTTTTTT. Its translation is CASSSRAFGEKLFF.

V usage is TRBV5-4 and J usage is TRBJ1-2, with D uncertain. CDR1 and CDR2 from the germline V gene are SGHNT and YYREEE (reference sequence). CDR3 length: 13 amino acids. V gave up 1 base and J gave up 6 bases, with 10 bases separating them. The DNA of the CDR3 is TGTGCCAGCAGCTTGTCACAGACAAATGGCTACACCTTC. Encoded protein: CASSLSQTNGYTF.

CDR3 in amino acids: CASSSRLNTEAFF. In nucleotides, the CDR3 is TGTGCCAGCAGTTCCCGGTTGAACACTGAAGCTTTCTTT. The chain carries TRBV25-1 and TRBJ1-1, with D unclear. The V end lost 5 bases, the J end lost 0 bases, and 7 bases lay between the germline ends. CDR3 length: 13 amino acids. Germline V gene sequence: CDR1 MGHDK, CDR2 SYGVNS.

The chain employs TRBV5-1 and TRBJ1-1; a possible D gene is TRBD1 (6 bases). CDR1 is SGHRS, CDR2 YFSETQ, per germline. The CDR3 spans 15 residues. With 5 bases removed from V and 1 base from J, the gap between germline ends came to 15 bases. Here the CDR3 DNA reads TGCGCCAGCAGTCCTGGACAGACCCAGAACACTGAAGCTTTCTTT. Residues: CASSPGQTQNTEAFF.

This chain joins TRBV5-1 and TRBJ1-1, with TRBD1 identical over 10 bases. The CDR3 loop spans 16 amino acids. The germline CDR1 and CDR2 sequences are SGHRS and YFSETQ. Germline trimming cut 3 bases from V and 2 bases from J; bases unmatched to any gene: 7. CDR3 in DNA: TGCGCCAGCAGCTGGACAGGGGGTTCTCAAAACACTGAAGCTTTCTTT. As protein: CASSWTGGSQNTEAFF.

J is TRBJ2-5 and V is TRBV6-1; perhaps TRBD2 as D (6 bases). The germline CDR1 and CDR2 sequences are MNHNS and SASEGT. V lost 3 bases to trimming and J lost 5 bases, with 13 bases between them. This CDR3 is 14 amino acids long. The CDR3 region is CASSEQGGGETQYF. The CDR3 DNA reads as TGTGCCAGCAGTGAGCAGGGAGGAGGGGAGACCCAGTACTTC.

DNA for the CDR3: TGTGCCAGCAGTACTAGCAATCAGCCCCAGCATTTT. This codes for CASSTSNQPQHF. This rearrangement joins TRBV28 to TRBJ1-5; D is undetermined. V was cut by 5 bases and J by 0 bases, with 2 bases left in between. The CDR3 is 12 residues long. Germline V gene data show CDR1 as MDHEN and CDR2 as SYDVKM.

On this clone: The sample contains more than one DNA sequence encoding this CDR3. The V gene is TRBV5-1, the J gene TRBJ1-2, with a possible D match to TRBD1 (5 bases). CDR1 and CDR2 from the germline V gene are SGHRS and YFSETQ. The ends were cut back, 0 bases at V and 6 bases at J, with 12 bases in the middle. The CDR3 is made up of 14 amino acids. CDR3 in DNA: TGCGCCAGCAGCTTGGGTAGGGGAGAGGATGGCTACACCTTC. Translated, it gives CASSLGRGEDGYTF.

This clone was seen only once. This rearrangement joins TRBV19 to TRBJ1-4, with 7 bases that match TRBD1. This CDR3 contains 16 residues. Germline CDR1 is LNHDA and CDR2 is SQIVND (reference sequence). With V trimmed by 5 bases and J by 0 bases, 6 bases remained unmatched. The CDR3 sequence is CASSLGDSTTNEKLFF. The CDR3 DNA reads TGTGCCAGTAGTCTCGGGGACAGCACAACTAATGAAAAACTGTTTTTT.

The V gene is TRBV6-1, the J gene TRBJ1-6, with TRBD1 as a possible D gene (6 bases). CDR1 MNHNS and CDR2 SASEGT come from the germline V gene. The germline V and J ends were trimmed by 3 bases and 5 bases, with 8 bases remaining between them. The CDR3 sequence is 14 residues long. As DNA, the CDR3 is TGTGCCAGCAGTGAGGGACACCATAATTCACCCCTCCACTTT. It is translated as CASSEGHHNSPLHF.

V and J are TRBV5-1 and TRBJ1-2; no reliable D call. This CDR3 has 15 amino acids. Germline values: CDR1 SGHRS, CDR2 YFSETQ. Trimming took 0 bases from V and 0 from J, leaving 9 bases between them. CDR3 DNA sequence: TGCGCCAGCAGCTTGGCCGATATATCTAACTATGGCTACACCTTC. Translated: CASSLADISNYGYTF.